Shown below are 3 T cell receptor beta chains from a single sample sequenced in a study of tumor-infiltrating lymphocytes in primary liver carcinoma. The authors made TCR beta cDNA from approximately 490 ng total RNA with a constant-region primer. Investigators got TCR beta libraries out of three nested multiplex PCR rounds, done with slightly modified ARM-PCR. The first two PCR rounds used TRBV1-TRBV30 primers with a Cbeta primer, 9 to 10 cycles each. Each CDR3 protein is one row after TCRdb ran MiXCR on the multiplex PCR reads. Of tens of thousands of distinct CDR3 sequences detected, 60% to 75% appear once; the ten largest clones hold about a quarter. Total RNA and DNA came together from about 21-30 mg of bulk tissue without cell sorting. Input material: liver tumor tissue from sampling region 4. Subset here: tumor region T4, right-lateral pole. The receptor set was obtained from a man aged 35 to 55 with primary liver carcinoma and hepatitis B virus infection.

The rearrangement joins TRBV7-9 to TRBJ2-3, with D possibly being TRBD1 (5 bases). Looked up from germline, CDR1 is SEHNR and CDR2 is FQNEAQ (reference sequence). CDR3 length: 17 residues. Between the trimmed V and J ends, which lost 3 bases and 2 bases, there was a span of 18 bases. The CDR3 here is CASSLGDSHPVTDTQYF. Here the CDR3 DNA reads TGTGCCAGCAGCTTGGGTGACAGTCACCCCGTCACAGATACGCAGTATTTT.

The chain combines TRBV5-1 with TRBJ2-7, with 13 bases lining up with TRBD2. V lost 9 bases to trimming and J lost 6 bases; unmatched junction nucleotides: 12. CDR3 length equals 15 residues. CDR1 is SGHRS, CDR2 YFSETQ, per germline. CDR3 bases: TGCGCCACCGCTACAGGGACTAGCGGGAATTTCGAGCAGTACTTC. It is translated as CATATGTSGNFEQYF.

On this clonotype itself: The conserved closing phenylalanine or tryptophan is absent in this CDR3, likely reflecting a read error. J is TRBJ1-6 and V is TRBV6-5, with D unresolved. V lost 8 bases and J 0 bases, leaving 11 bases between the germline ends. Per the germline V gene, CDR1 is MNHEY and CDR2 is SVGAGI. This CDR3 is 15 amino acids long. For the CDR3, the DNA is TGTGCCAGCGGTTGGATGGGCTCCTATAATTCACCCCTCCACCTT. Its protein product is CASGWMGSYNSPLHL.